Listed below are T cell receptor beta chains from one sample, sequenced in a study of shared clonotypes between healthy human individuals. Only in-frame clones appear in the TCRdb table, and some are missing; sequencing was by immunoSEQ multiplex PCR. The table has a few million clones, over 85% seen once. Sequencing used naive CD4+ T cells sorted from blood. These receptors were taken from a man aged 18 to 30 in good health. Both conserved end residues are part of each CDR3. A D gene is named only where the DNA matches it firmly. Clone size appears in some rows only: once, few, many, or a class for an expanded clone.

CDR3 DNA: TGTGCCAGCGCAACGCCGCACAGGGGAGGCTACACCTTC
CDR3 protein: CASATPHRGGYTF
D gene: TRBD1
J gene: TRBJ1-2
clone size: few
V gene: TRBV7-2

CDR3 DNA: TGTGCCAGCAGCTTAGGGACTGTGAATTCACCCCTCCACTTT
CDR3 protein: CASSLGTVNSPLHF
D gene: -
J gene: TRBJ1-6
clone size: few
V gene: TRBV11-2

CDR3 DNA: TGCGCCAGCAGCTTGGAAGGGGGCGCGTACAATGAGCAGTTCTTC
CDR3 protein: CASSLEGGAYNEQFF
D gene: TRBD1
J gene: TRBJ2-1
clone size: -
V gene: TRBV5-1

CDR3 DNA: TGTGCCAGCAGCTTAGGGACTAGCGGGGGGTTTGTCTCCTACGAGCAGTACTTC
CDR3 protein: CASSLGTSGGFVSYEQYF
D gene: TRBD2
J gene: TRBJ2-7
clone size: -
V gene: TRBV5-8

CDR3 DNA: TGTGCCAGCAGCCAAGTGGGGCTGGGCACAGATACGCAGTATTTT
CDR3 protein: CASSQVGLGTDTQYF
D gene: -
J gene: TRBJ2-3
clone size: -
V gene: TRBV7-3

CDR3 DNA: TGTGCCAGCAGAGCCGGGGACAGGGGGTACGAGCAGTACTTC
CDR3 protein: CASRAGDRGYEQYF
D gene: TRBD1
J gene: TRBJ2-7
clone size: -
V gene: TRBV6-5

CDR3 DNA: TGTGCCACCAGATCCGGACAGGGCTGGTACGAGCAGTACTTC
CDR3 protein: CATRSGQGWYEQYF
D gene: TRBD1
J gene: TRBJ2-7
clone size: -
V gene: TRBV28

CDR3 DNA: TGTGCCAGCAGCCCCAGTGCAACTAATGAAAAACTGTTTTTT
CDR3 protein: CASSPSATNEKLFF
D gene: -
J gene: TRBJ1-4
clone size: once
V gene: TRBV6-5

CDR3 DNA: TGTGCCAGTAGTATAACCGGGAATCAGCCCCAGCATTTT
CDR3 protein: CASSITGNQPQHF
D gene: -
J gene: TRBJ1-5
clone size: -
V gene: TRBV19

CDR3 DNA: TGTGCCAGCAGCCGAGGACAGGGTCGGGGCTACACCTTC
CDR3 protein: CASSRGQGRGYTF
D gene: TRBD1
J gene: TRBJ1-2
clone size: -
V gene: TRBV28

CDR3 DNA: TGCGCCAGCAGTGAAAGGGGCCCCAAAAACATTCAGTACTTC
CDR3 protein: CASSERGPKNIQYF
D gene: -
J gene: TRBJ2-4
clone size: -
V gene: TRBV10-1

CDR3 DNA: TGTGCCATCAGGCCCACACTAGCGATGGTTTCCCCTACGAACACCGGGGAGCTGTTTTTT
CDR3 protein: CAIRPTLAMVSPTNTGELFF
D gene: TRBD2
J gene: TRBJ2-2
clone size: -
V gene: TRBV10-3

CDR3 DNA: TGTGCCAGCACCCAGGGGGCCGGGCAGCCCCAGCATTTC
CDR3 protein: CASTQGAGQPQHF
D gene: TRBD1
J gene: TRBJ1-5
clone size: -
V gene: TRBV5-6

CDR3 DNA: TGTGCCAGCAGTCGGGACAGGTACTACGAGCAGTACTTC
CDR3 protein: CASSRDRYYEQYF
D gene: TRBD1
J gene: TRBJ2-7
clone size: -
V gene: TRBV6-5

CDR3 DNA: TGTGCCATCAGTGAGTCGTATCGCAGGCCCCAAGATACGCAGTATTTT
CDR3 protein: CAISESYRRPQDTQYF
D gene: -
J gene: TRBJ2-3
clone size: once
V gene: TRBV10-3

CDR3 DNA: TGTGCCAGCAGCTTACGGGACTTCACCGGGGAGCTGTTTTTT
CDR3 protein: CASSLRDFTGELFF
D gene: -
J gene: TRBJ2-2
clone size: -
V gene: TRBV7-6

CDR3 DNA: TGTGCCAGCAGCTTATCCCCCAGGGAATTCGAGACCCAGTACTTC
CDR3 protein: CASSLSPREFETQYF
D gene: -
J gene: TRBJ2-5
clone size: -
V gene: TRBV11-1

CDR3 DNA: TGCGCCAGCAGTGGAGGACAGGGTAAAGGGCCCCTCCACTTT
CDR3 protein: CASSGGQGKGPLHF
D gene: TRBD1
J gene: TRBJ1-6
clone size: -
V gene: TRBV10-1

CDR3 DNA: TGTGCCAGCAGTTCCGTTTACTCTGGAAACACCATATATTTT
CDR3 protein: CASSSVYSGNTIYF
D gene: -
J gene: TRBJ1-3
clone size: -
V gene: TRBV6-1

CDR3 DNA: TGTGCCAGCTCCCCTACCACTGATGTCGCCGGGGAGCTGTTTTTT
CDR3 protein: CASSPTTDVAGELFF
D gene: -
J gene: TRBJ2-2
clone size: -
V gene: TRBV18

CDR3 DNA: TGTGCCTGGAGTGTAAGGGGGCTCGTGAAGAATAACTATGGCTACACCTTC
CDR3 protein: CAWSVRGLVKNNYGYTF
D gene: TRBD1
J gene: TRBJ1-2
clone size: -
V gene: TRBV30

CDR3 DNA: TGCGCCAGCAGCCAAGGAGCGGGAGGGCGCGACACAGATACGCAGTATTTT
CDR3 protein: CASSQGAGGRDTDTQYF
D gene: TRBD2
J gene: TRBJ2-3
clone size: -
V gene: TRBV4-3

CDR3 DNA: TGTGCTAGTGGTTTGGTACTAGGACAGGGCATAAGTGGCCATGAAGCTTTCTTT
CDR3 protein: CASGLVLGQGISGHEAFF
D gene: TRBD1
J gene: TRBJ1-1
clone size: -
V gene: TRBV12-5

CDR3 DNA: TGTGCCACTGCACAGGGACCCACTGAAGCTTTCTTT
CDR3 protein: CATAQGPTEAFF
D gene: -
J gene: TRBJ1-1
clone size: -
V gene: TRBV19

CDR3 DNA: TGTGCCAGCAGTGTTACAGCAACTAATGAAAAACTGTTTTTT
CDR3 protein: CASSVTATNEKLFF
D gene: -
J gene: TRBJ1-4
clone size: -
V gene: TRBV6-1

CDR3 DNA: TGTGCCATCAGTCGGGGAAGGGAAAGGGACTACGAGCAGTACTTC
CDR3 protein: CAISRGRERDYEQYF
D gene: -
J gene: TRBJ2-7
clone size: -
V gene: TRBV10-3

CDR3 DNA: TGTGCCTGGTTGACCCTCTATGGCTACACCTTC
CDR3 protein: CAWLTLYGYTF
D gene: -
J gene: TRBJ1-2
clone size: -
V gene: TRBV30

CDR3 DNA: TGTGCCATCAGTGGCGGGAGTTTAGGGGTCTACAATGAGCAGTTCTTC
CDR3 protein: CAISGGSLGVYNEQFF
D gene: TRBD2
J gene: TRBJ2-1
clone size: -
V gene: TRBV10-3

CDR3 DNA: TGTGCCAGCAGCTTAGGCGTGTACACCGGGGAGCTGTTTTTT
CDR3 protein: CASSLGVYTGELFF
D gene: -
J gene: TRBJ2-2
clone size: -
V gene: TRBV11-2

CDR3 DNA: TGTGCCAGTAGTACGACAGAGTATAGCAATCAGCCCCAGCATTTT
CDR3 protein: CASSTTEYSNQPQHF
D gene: -
J gene: TRBJ1-5
clone size: few
V gene: TRBV19

CDR3 DNA: TGTGCCAGTAGTATAGATAAAGGATATGGCTACACCTTC
CDR3 protein: CASSIDKGYGYTF
D gene: -
J gene: TRBJ1-2
clone size: -
V gene: TRBV19

CDR3 DNA: TGCGCCAGCAGCCCGGACGGAGTCGGGTCACCCCTCCACTTT
CDR3 protein: CASSPDGVGSPLHF
D gene: -
J gene: TRBJ1-6
clone size: few
V gene: TRBV4-1

CDR3 DNA: TGTGCCAGCAGCTCGGGACTAGCGGGAGAGACCCAGTACTTC
CDR3 protein: CASSSGLAGETQYF
D gene: TRBD2
J gene: TRBJ2-5
clone size: -
V gene: TRBV7-6

CDR3 DNA: TGTGCCAGCAGCCAAGACAGCCTCTGGAGAGAGACCCAGTACTTC
CDR3 protein: CASSQDSLWRETQYF
D gene: -
J gene: TRBJ2-5
clone size: -
V gene: TRBV4-2

CDR3 DNA: TGCGCCAGCAGCTTGGTAGGGGTAGTCGAGACCCAGTACTTC
CDR3 protein: CASSLVGVVETQYF
D gene: -
J gene: TRBJ2-5
clone size: once
V gene: TRBV5-1

CDR3 DNA: TGTGCCAGCAAGGAACGGGGCGAGCAGTACTTC
CDR3 protein: CASKERGEQYF
D gene: -
J gene: TRBJ2-7
clone size: -
V gene: TRBV6-5

CDR3 DNA: TGTGCCAGCAGGCCCGGGACAGGGGGCGCCGGTCAGCCCCAGCATTTT
CDR3 protein: CASRPGTGGAGQPQHF
D gene: TRBD1
J gene: TRBJ1-5
clone size: once
V gene: TRBV27

CDR3 DNA: TGTGCCAGCAGTTTTTTGGACGCCTTGGGAGAGACCCAGTACTTC
CDR3 protein: CASSFLDALGETQYF
D gene: -
J gene: TRBJ2-5
clone size: once
V gene: TRBV28

CDR3 DNA: TGTGCCAGAAGAATTTCGGGGCAGAACTATGGCTACACCTTC
CDR3 protein: CARRISGQNYGYTF
D gene: -
J gene: TRBJ1-2
clone size: -
V gene: TRBV2

CDR3 DNA: TGTGCCAGTAGTATCCCCCTCGGAGTTCCCTCAGGCTACACCTTC
CDR3 protein: CASSIPLGVPSGYTF
D gene: -
J gene: TRBJ1-2
clone size: -
V gene: TRBV19

CDR3 DNA: TGTGCCAGCAGCTTTGGAGATACGCAGTATTTT
CDR3 protein: CASSFGDTQYF
D gene: -
J gene: TRBJ2-3
clone size: -
V gene: TRBV7-2

CDR3 DNA: TGCGCCAGCAGCTTGCTCGGACAGGGGGCCAATGAGCAGTTCTTC
CDR3 protein: CASSLLGQGANEQFF
D gene: TRBD1
J gene: TRBJ2-1
clone size: -
V gene: TRBV5-1

CDR3 DNA: TGTGCCAGCAGCAAAGTCCCCCGGACGGGTAGCACAGATACGCAGTATTTT
CDR3 protein: CASSKVPRTGSTDTQYF
D gene: -
J gene: TRBJ2-3
clone size: -
V gene: TRBV21-1

CDR3 DNA: TGCAGCGTTGGAAAGCGGGGGGAACGCACAGATACGCAGTATTTT
CDR3 protein: CSVGKRGERTDTQYF
D gene: TRBD2
J gene: TRBJ2-3
clone size: -
V gene: TRBV29-1

CDR3 DNA: TGTGCCAGCAGGTCAGCGCTTAGCTCCTACAATGAGCAGTTCTTC
CDR3 protein: CASRSALSSYNEQFF
D gene: -
J gene: TRBJ2-1
clone size: -
V gene: TRBV6-6

CDR3 DNA: TGTGCCTGGAGTGTGGGCCCGAGCGGGTCGCACTCCTACGAGCAGTACTTC
CDR3 protein: CAWSVGPSGSHSYEQYF
D gene: -
J gene: TRBJ2-7
clone size: -
V gene: TRBV30

CDR3 DNA: TGTGCCAGCATCCCTATACTAGCGGAGAACTACAATGAGCAGTTCTTC
CDR3 protein: CASIPILAENYNEQFF
D gene: TRBD2
J gene: TRBJ2-1
clone size: -
V gene: TRBV6-6